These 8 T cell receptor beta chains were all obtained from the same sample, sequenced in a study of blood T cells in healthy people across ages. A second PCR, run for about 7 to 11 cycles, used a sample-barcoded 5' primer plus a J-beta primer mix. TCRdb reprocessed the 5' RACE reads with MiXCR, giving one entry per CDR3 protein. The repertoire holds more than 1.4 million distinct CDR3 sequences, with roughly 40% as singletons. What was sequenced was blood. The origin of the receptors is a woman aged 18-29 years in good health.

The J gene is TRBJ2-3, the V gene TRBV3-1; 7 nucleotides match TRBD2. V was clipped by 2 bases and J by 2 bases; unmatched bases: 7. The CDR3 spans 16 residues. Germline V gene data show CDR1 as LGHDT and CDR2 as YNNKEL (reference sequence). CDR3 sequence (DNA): TGTGCCAGCAGCCAACGACTAGCAGGTTTCACAGATACGCAGTATTTT. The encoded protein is CASSQRLAGFTDTQYF.

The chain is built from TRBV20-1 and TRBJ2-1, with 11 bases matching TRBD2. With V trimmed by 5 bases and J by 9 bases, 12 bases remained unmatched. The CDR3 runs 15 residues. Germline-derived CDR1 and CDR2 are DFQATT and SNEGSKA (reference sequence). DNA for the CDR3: TGCAGTGCTTTACTAGCGGGGGCCCCTCAAGGTGAGCAGTTCTTC. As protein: CSALLAGAPQGEQFF.

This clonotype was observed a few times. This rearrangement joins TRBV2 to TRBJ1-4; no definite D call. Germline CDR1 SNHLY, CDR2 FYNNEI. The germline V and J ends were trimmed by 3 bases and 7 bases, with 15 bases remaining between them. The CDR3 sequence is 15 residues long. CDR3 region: CASSDLAGLGEKLFF. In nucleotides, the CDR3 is TGTGCCAGCAGTGATCTGGCAGGTCTGGGTGAAAAACTGTTTTTT.

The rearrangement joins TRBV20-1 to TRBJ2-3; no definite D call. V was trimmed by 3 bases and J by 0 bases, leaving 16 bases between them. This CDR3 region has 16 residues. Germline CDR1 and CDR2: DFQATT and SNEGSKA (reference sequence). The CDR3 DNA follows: TGCAGTGCTAGGGTTACGTCTGATACTAGCACAGATACGCAGTATTTT. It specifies CSARVTSDTSTDTQYF.

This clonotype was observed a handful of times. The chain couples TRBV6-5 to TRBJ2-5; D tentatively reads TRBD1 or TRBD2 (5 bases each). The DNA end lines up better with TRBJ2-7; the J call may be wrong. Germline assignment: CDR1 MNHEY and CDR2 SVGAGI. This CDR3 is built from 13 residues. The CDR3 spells CASSLSGTDEQYF. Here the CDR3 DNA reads TGTGCCAGCAGTTTGTCAGGGACCGACGAGCAGTACTTC.

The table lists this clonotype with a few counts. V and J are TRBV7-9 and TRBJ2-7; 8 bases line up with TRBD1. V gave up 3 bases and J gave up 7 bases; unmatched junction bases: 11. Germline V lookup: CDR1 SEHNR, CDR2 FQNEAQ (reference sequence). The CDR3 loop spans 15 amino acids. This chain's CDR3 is CASSFIAQGAWEQYF. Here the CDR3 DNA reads TGTGCCAGCAGCTTCATCGCGCAGGGGGCATGGGAGCAGTACTTC.

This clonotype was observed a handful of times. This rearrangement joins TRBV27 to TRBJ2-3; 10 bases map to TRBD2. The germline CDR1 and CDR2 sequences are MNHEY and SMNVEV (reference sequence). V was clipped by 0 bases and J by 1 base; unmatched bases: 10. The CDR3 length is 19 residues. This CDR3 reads CASSLSTSGFLLGTDTQYF. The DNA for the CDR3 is TGTGCCAGCAGTTTATCGACTAGCGGGTTTCTCTTAGGCACAGATACGCAGTATTTT.

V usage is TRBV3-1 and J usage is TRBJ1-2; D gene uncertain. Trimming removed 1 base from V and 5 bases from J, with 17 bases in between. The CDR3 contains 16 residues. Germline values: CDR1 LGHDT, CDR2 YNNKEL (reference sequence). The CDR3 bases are TGTGCCAGCAGCCAAGGACTAAGGGCCCGATTTTATGGCTACACCTTC. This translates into CASSQGLRARFYGYTF.